This T cell receptor (beta chain) was retrieved from a study of T cell responses to AZD1222 COVID-19 vaccine (dated by TCRdb to about 2021). Regarding the complete study: A total of under 250 trial participants underwent TCR sequencing, of whom roughly 210 had received two doses of AZD1222 and some 26 had received two doses of the MenACWY control vaccine. Trial participants were enrolled by age into 18-55, 56-69 and 70-plus year subgroups, with around 140, 26 and 57 TCR-sequenced participants respectively.

The research as a whole found: Participants were mostly white British, with more females than males. The authors suggested clonal diversity may have been underestimated. A significant rise in spike-specific TCR breadth and depth was observed after two AZD1222 doses relative to day 0 and relative to MenACWY recipients. Reportedly, almost half of the unique spike-specific TCRs recognized epitopes lying outside the regions that are mutated in the B.1.351 and B.1.1.7 variants. The whole spike protein was spanned by vaccine-associated CD4 TCRs, and dominant responses were seen in regions 160-218 and 743-854. Conclusions about previously exposed vaccinees are limited because only a handful of AZD1222 recipients were SARS-CoV-2 seropositive at baseline. Because no day 14 peak-response samples were available, repertoires were characterized only after the peak T cell response. The 56-69-year group was small, and its depth increase did not reach significance, likely because of low power.

This clone was recorded only once. Its antigen remains undetermined. The sample holds no much larger clone one base away, and base qualities are not on file. The time point label corresponds to: about 28 days (+/-7) after the second vaccine dose. Because spike-specific TCR depth and breadth did not differ between the two schedules, AZD1222 recipients who got a second dose at roughly 4 weeks were pooled with those who got a second dose at roughly 12 weeks. Vaccinee samples were obtained from the UK trials COV001 and COV002, which included a single-blind randomized controlled phase 2/3 trial of AZD1222 (ChAdOx1 nCoV-19) in healthy adults. For TCRbeta chain sequencing, PBMC samples from trial participants were taken at day 0 and at day 28 after the second dose. Per the germline V gene, LGHNA is the CDR1 and YNFKEQ is the CDR2. Inclusive of the bounding cysteine and phenylalanine, the CDR3 is 16 residues long. Only CDR3 DNA is held: 48 bases, read in frame from base 1. V sheds 4 bases and J sheds 4 bases, leaving 17 bases between their ends.

The CDR3 regions of human TCRbeta chains were analyzed by immunosequencing. The original pipeline was this. Repertoire TCRs were matched against a reference library of SARS-CoV-2-specific TCRs generated with the MIRA antigen-specificity platform. Breadth was defined as the fraction of unique TCRs that were SARS-CoV-2-associated. Depth was defined as the fraction of total T cells that were SARS-CoV-2-associated. Using the MIRA data, each spike-specific TCR was assigned both to the spike region to which the TCR was reactive and to a CD4 or CD8 class. Log10-transformed breadth and depth values were compared by one-way ANOVA with Sidak's multiple comparisons tests. As stored in TCRdb, this immuneACCESS dataset retains in-frame rearrangements with V and J assigned. A fraction of the clones does not appear; measured against another copy, unresolved V genes explain less than half of the discrepancy, and the remainder lacks a known reason. The V and J calls and clone size are taken from that table; D and trimming were inferred from the DNA. This sample holds about 75,000 clones; around 86% were observed only once. The ten largest make up less than 20% of the sample.

The TCR comes from an adult who received the AZD1222 COVID-19 vaccine. Here the sequenced sample was peripheral blood, taken 28 days after the second AZD1222 dose. The chain couples TRBV4-2 to TRBJ1-3; the D gene assignment is ambiguous. The DNA sequence follows: TGTGCCAGCAGCCTTAATCCGGGAAACGTCGGAAACACCATATATTTT. Its protein reads: CASSLNPGNVGNTIYF.